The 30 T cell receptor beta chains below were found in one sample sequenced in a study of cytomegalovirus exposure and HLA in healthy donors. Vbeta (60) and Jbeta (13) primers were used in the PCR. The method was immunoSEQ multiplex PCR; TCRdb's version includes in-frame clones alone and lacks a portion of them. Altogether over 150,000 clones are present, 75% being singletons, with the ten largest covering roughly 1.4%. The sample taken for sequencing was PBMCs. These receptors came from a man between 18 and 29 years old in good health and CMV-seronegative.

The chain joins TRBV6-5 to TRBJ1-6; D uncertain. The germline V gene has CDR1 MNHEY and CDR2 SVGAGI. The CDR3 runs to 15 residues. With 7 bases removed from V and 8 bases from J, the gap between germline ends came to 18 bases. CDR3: CASTHTRPADSPLHF. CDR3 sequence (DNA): TGTGCCAGCACCCATACCCGACCGGCGGATTCACCCCTCCACTTT.

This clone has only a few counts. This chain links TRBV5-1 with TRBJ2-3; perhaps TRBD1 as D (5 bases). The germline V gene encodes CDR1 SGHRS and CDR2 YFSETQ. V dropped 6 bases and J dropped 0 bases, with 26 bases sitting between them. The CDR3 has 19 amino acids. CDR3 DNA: TGCGCCAGCACCTCTACCCGCTCGTCAGGGTATTACAGCACAGATACGCAGTATTTT. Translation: CASTSTRSSGYYSTDTQYF.

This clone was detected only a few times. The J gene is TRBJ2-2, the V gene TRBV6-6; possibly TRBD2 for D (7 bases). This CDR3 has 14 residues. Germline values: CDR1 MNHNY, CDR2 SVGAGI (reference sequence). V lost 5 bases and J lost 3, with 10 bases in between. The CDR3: CASSRGGDTGELFF. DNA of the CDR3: TGTGCCAGCAGTAGAGGGGGGGACACCGGGGAGCTGTTTTTT.

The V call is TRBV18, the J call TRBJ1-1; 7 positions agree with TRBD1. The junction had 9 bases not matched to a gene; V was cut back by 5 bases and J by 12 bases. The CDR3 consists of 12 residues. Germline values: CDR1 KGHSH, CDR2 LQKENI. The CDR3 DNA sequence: TGTGCCAGCTCAGACGACAGGGAAGGGCCTTTCTTT. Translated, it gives CASSDDREGPFF.

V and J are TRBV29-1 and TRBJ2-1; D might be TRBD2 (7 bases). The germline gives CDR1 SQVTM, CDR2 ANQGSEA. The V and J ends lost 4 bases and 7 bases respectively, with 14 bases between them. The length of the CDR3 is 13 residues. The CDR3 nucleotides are TGCAGCGTTGGAACCGGGGGGCTGAATGAGCAGTTCTTC. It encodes CSVGTGGLNEQFF.

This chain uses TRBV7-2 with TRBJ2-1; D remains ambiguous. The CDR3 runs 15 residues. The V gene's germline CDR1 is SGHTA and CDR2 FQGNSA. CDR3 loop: CSTLLGGSSYNEQFF. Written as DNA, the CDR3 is TGTTCTACCTTGCTAGGCGGTAGCTCCTACAATGAGCAGTTCTTC.

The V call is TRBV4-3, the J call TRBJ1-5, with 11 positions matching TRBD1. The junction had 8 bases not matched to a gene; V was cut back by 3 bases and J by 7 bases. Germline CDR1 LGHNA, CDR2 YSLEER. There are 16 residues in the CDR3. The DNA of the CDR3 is TGCGCCAGCAGCCAGTCCCGGGACAGGGGGAACCAGCCCCAGCATTTT. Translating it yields CASSQSRDRGNQPQHF.

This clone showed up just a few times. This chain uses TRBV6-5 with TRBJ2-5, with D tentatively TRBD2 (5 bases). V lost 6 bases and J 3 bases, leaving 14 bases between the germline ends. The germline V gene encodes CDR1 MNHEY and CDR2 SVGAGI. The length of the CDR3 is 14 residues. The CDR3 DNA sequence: TGTGCCAGCAGCGAGCGGACGGTTAAAGAGACCCAGTACTTC. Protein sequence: CASSERTVKETQYF.

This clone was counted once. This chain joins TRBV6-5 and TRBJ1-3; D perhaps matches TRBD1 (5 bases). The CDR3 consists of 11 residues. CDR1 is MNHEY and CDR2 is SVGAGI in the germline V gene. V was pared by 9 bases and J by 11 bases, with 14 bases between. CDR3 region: CARPFPGPIYF. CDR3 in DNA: TGTGCCAGACCCTTTCCAGGGCCCATATATTTT.

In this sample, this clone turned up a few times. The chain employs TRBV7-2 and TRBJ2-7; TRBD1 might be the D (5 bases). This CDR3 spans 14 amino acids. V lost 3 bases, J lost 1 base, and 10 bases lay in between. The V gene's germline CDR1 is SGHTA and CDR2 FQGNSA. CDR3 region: CASSLLTESYEQYF. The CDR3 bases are TGTGCCAGCAGCTTGTTGACAGAATCCTACGAGCAGTACTTC.

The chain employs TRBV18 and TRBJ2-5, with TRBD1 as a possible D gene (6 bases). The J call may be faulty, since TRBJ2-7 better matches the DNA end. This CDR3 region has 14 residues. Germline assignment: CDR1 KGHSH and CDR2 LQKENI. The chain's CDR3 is CASSSLDSTYEQYF. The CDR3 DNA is TGTGCCAGCTCGTCTTTGGACAGTACCTACGAGCAGTACTTC.

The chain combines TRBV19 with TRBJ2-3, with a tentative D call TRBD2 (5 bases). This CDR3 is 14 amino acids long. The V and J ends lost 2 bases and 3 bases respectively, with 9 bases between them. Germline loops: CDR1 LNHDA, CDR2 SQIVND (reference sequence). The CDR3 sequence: CASSISRGTDTQYF. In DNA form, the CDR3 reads TGTGCCAGTAGTATAAGTCGGGGAACAGATACGCAGTATTTT.

The CDR3 nucleotides are TGTGCCAGCTCACCACCGGGACAGGGGGATAAAAACATTCAGTACTTC. It encodes CASSPPGQGDKNIQYF. V gene TRBV18 combines with J gene TRBJ2-4, with 11 bases that match TRBD1. The junction had 2 bases not matched to a gene; V was cut back by 0 bases and J by 4 bases. This CDR3 has 16 residues. The germline gives CDR1 KGHSH, CDR2 LQKENI.

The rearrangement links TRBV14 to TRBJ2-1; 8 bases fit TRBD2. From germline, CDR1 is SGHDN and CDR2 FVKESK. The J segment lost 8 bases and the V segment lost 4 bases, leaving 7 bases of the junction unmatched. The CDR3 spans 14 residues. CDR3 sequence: CASSRISGKDEQFF. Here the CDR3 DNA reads TGTGCCAGCAGCCGAATTAGCGGGAAGGATGAGCAGTTCTTC. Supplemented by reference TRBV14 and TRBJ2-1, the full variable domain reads EAGVTQFPSHSVIEKGQTVTLRCDPISGHDNLYWYRRVMGKEIKFLLHFVKESKQDESGMPNNRFLAERTGGTYSTLKVQPAELEDSGVYFCASSRISGKDEQFFGPGTRLTVL.

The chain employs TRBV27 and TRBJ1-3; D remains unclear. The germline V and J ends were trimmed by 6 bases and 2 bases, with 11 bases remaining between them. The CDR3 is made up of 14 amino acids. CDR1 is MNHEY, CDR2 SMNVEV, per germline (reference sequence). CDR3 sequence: CASSPVRAGNTIYF. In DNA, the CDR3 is TGTGCCAGCAGCCCCGTCCGAGCTGGAAACACCATATATTTT.

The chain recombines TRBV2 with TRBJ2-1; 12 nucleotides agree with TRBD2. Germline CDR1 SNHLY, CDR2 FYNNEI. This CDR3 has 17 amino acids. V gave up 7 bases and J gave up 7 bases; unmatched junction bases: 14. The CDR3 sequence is CASIRTSGVGSGNEQFF. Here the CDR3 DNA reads TGTGCCAGCATTAGGACTAGCGGGGTGGGGTCGGGGAATGAGCAGTTCTTC.

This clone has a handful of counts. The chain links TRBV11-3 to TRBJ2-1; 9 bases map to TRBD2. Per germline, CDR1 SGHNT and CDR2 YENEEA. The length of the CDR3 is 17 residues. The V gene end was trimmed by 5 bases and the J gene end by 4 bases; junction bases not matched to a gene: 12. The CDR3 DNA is TGTGCCAGCAGCCGCTCCCCGGGCGGGAGGGGATACAATGAGCAGTTCTTC. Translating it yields CASSRSPGGRGYNEQFF.

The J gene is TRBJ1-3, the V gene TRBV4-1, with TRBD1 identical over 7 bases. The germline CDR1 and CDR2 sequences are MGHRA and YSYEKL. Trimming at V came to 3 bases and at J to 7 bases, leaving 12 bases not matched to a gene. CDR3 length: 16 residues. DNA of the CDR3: TGCGCCAGCAGCCAGGTTGCTCGGACAGGCCGGAACACCATATATTTT. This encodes CASSQVARTGRNTIYF.

The CDR3 spells CASSPGREGSYEQYF. The CDR3 DNA follows: TGTGCCAGCAGCCCAGGGCGGGAGGGGAGCTACGAGCAGTACTTC. V and J are TRBV13 and TRBJ2-7; 9 nucleotides line up with TRBD2. Germline values: CDR1 PRHDT, CDR2 FYEKMQ (reference sequence). The CDR3 has 15 amino acids. Trimming removed 5 bases from V and 3 bases from J; junction bases left unmatched: 8.

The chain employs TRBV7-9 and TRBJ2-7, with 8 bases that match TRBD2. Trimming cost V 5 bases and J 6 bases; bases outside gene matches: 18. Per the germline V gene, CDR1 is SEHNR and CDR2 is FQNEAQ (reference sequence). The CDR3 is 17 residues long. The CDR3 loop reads CASSPTRGAGESSEQYF. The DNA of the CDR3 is TGTGCCAGCAGCCCGACCCGGGGAGCGGGAGAATCCAGCGAGCAGTACTTC. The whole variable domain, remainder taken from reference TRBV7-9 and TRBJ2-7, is DTGVSQNPRHKITKRGQNVTFRCDPISEHNRLYWYRQTLGQGPEFLTYFQNEAQLEKSRLLSDRFSAERPKGSFSTLEIQRTEQGDSAMYLCASSPTRGAGESSEQYFGPGTRLTVT.

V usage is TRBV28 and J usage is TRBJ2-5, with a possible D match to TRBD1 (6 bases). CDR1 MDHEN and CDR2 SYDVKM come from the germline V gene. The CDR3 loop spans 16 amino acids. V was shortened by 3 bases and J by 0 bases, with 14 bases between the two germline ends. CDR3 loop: CASSFLGTSYQETQYF. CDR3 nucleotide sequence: TGTGCCAGCAGTTTCCTAGGGACATCGTACCAAGAGACCCAGTACTTC.

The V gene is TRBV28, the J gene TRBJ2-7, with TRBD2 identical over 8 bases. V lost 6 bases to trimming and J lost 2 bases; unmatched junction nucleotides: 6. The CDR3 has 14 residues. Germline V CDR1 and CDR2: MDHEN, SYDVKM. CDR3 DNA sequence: TGTGCCAGCAGCCCGGGACTAGGGGCCTACGAGCAGTACTTC. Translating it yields CASSPGLGAYEQYF.

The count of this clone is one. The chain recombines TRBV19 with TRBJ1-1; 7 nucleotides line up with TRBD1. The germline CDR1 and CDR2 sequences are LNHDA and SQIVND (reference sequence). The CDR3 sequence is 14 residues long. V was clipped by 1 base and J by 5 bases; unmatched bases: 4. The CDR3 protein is CASSIGDSNTEAFF. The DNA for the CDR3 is TGTGCCAGTAGTATAGGGGACAGTAATACTGAAGCTTTCTTT.

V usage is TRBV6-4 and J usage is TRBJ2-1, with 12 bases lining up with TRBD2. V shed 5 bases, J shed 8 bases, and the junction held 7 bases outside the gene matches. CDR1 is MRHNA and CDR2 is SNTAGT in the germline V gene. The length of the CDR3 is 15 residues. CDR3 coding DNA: TGTGCCAGCAGTAAGCGGCTAGCGGGAGGGGATGAGCAGTTCTTC. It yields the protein CASSKRLAGGDEQFF.

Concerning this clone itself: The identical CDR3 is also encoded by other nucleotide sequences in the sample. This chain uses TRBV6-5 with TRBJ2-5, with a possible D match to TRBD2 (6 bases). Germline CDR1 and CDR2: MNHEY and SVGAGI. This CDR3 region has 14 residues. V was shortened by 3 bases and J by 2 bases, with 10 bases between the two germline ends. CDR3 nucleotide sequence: TGTGCCAGCAGTTATTCCGGGGGTCAAGAGACCCAGTACTTC. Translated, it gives CASSYSGGQETQYF.

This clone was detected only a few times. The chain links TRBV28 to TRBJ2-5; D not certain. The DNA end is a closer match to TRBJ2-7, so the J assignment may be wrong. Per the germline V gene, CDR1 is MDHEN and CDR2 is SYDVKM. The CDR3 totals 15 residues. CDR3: CASSPEAPSSYEQYF. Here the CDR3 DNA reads TGTGCCAGCAGCCCCGAGGCTCCGAGCTCCTACGAGCAGTACTTC.

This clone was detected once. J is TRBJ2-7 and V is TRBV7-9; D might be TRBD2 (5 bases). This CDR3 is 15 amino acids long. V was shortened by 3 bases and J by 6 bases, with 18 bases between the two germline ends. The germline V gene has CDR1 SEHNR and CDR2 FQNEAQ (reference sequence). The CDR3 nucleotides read TGTGCCAGCAGCTTCCCGACGGACCCTGAGGGCGAGCAGTACTTC. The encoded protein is CASSFPTDPEGEQYF.

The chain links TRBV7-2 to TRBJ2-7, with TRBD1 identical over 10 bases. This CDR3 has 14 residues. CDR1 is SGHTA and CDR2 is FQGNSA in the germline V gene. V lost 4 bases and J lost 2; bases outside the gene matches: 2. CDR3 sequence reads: CASSSGQGAYEQYF. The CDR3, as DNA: TGTGCCAGCAGCTCCGGACAGGGGGCCTACGAGCAGTACTTC.

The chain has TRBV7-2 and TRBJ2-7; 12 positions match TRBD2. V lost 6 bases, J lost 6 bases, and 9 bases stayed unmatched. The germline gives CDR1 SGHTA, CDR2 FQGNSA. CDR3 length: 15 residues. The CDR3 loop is CASRPTSGRLGEQYF. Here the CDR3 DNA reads TGTGCCAGCAGACCGACTAGCGGGAGATTAGGCGAGCAGTACTTC.

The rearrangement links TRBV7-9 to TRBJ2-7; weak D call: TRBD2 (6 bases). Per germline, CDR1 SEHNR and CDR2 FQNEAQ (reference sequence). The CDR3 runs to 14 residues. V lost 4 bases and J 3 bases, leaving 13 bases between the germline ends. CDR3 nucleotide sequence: TGTGCCAGCAGCTCCCCGGGGAGGCTCTACGAGCAGTACTTC. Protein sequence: CASSSPGRLYEQYF.